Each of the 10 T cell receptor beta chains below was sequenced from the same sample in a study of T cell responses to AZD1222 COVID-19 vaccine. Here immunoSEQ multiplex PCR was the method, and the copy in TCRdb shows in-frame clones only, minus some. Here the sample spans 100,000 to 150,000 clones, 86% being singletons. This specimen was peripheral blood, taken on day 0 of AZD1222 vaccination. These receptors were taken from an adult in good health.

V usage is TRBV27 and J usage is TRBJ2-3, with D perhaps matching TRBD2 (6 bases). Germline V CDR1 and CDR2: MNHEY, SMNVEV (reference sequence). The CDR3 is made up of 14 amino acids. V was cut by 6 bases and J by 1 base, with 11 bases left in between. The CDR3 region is CASSGGRGTDTQYF. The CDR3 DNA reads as TGTGCCAGCAGCGGGGGTAGGGGCACAGATACGCAGTATTTT.

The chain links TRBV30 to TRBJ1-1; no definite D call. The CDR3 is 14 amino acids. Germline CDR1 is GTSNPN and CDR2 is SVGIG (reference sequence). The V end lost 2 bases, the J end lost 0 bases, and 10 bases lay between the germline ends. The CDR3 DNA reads TGTGCCTGGAGTATTGGGCATCTGAACACTGAAGCTTTCTTT. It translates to CAWSIGHLNTEAFF.

CDR3 protein: CASSLRGPYEQYF. The CDR3 DNA follows: TGTGCCAGCAGTTTGCGGGGGCCATACGAGCAGTACTTC. The chain uses TRBV28 and TRBJ2-7; maybe TRBD2 (7 bases). The germline gives CDR1 MDHEN, CDR2 SYDVKM. The CDR3 is 13 amino acids. V gave up 3 bases and J gave up 4 bases, with 10 bases separating them. The complete variable domain, with remaining parts taken from reference TRBV28 and TRBJ2-7, reads DVKVTQSSRYLVKRTGEKVFLECVQDMDHENMFWYRQDPGLGLRLIYFSYDVKMKEKGDIPEGYSVSREKKERFSLILESASTNQTSMYLCASSLRGPYEQYFGPGTRLTVT.

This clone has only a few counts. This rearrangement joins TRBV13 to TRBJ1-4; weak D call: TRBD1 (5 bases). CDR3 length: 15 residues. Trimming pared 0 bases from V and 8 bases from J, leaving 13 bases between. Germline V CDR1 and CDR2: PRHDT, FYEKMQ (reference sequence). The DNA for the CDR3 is TGTGCCAGCAGCTTAGGCCCCGGGGGAGAGGAAAAACTGTTTTTT. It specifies CASSLGPGGEEKLFF.

CDR3 sequence: CASSLSQTYGYTF. In nucleotides, the CDR3 is TGCGCCAGCAGCTTGTCACAGACCTATGGCTACACCTTC. The V and J genes are TRBV5-1 and TRBJ1-2; D not certain. This CDR3 comprises 13 residues. The ends were cut back, 1 base at V and 4 bases at J, with 8 bases in the middle. Germline V CDR1 and CDR2: SGHRS, YFSETQ. Full variable domain (rest looked up from reference TRBV5-1 and TRBJ1-2): KAGVTQTPRYLIKTRGQQVTLSCSPISGHRSVSWYQQTPGQGLQFLFEYFSETQRNKGNFPGRFSGRQFSNSRSEMNVSTLELGDSALYLCASSLSQTYGYTFGSGTRLTVV.

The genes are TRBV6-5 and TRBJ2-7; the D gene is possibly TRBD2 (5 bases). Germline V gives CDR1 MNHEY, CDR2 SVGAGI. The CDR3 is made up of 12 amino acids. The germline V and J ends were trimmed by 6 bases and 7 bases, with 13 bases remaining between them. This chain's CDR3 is CASSLAPGEQYF. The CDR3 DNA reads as TGTGCCAGCAGCCTAGCCCCTGGGGAGCAGTACTTC.

CDR3 sequence: CASSLAGGRETQYF. The DNA for the CDR3 is TGTGCCAGCAGCTTAGCGGGTGGGAGGGAGACCCAGTACTTC. J is TRBJ2-5 and V is TRBV7-8; D possibly corresponds to TRBD2 (6 bases). This CDR3 region has 14 residues. The germline V gene has CDR1 SGHVS and CDR2 FQNEAQ. V was trimmed by 0 bases and J by 5 bases, leaving 10 bases between them.

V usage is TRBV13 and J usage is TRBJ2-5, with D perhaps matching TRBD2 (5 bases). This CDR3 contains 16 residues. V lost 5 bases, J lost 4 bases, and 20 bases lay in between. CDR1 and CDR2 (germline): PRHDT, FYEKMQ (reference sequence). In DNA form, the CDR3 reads TGTGCCAGCAGCATCAGATCGGGCCTCCGGGGAGAGACCCAGTACTTC. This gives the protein CASSIRSGLRGETQYF.

CDR3 residues: CAWRAKETQYF. The CDR3 region has the DNA TGTGCCTGGAGGGCTAAAGAGACCCAGTACTTC. The chain carries TRBV30 and TRBJ2-5, with D unclear. There are 11 residues in the CDR3. V was shortened by 3 bases and J by 3 bases, with 5 bases between the two germline ends. Looked up from germline, CDR1 is GTSNPN and CDR2 is SVGIG (reference sequence).

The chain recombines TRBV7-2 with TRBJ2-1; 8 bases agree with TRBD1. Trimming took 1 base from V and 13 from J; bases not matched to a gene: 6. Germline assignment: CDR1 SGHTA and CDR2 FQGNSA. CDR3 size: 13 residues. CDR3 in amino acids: CASSLGWTGYQFF. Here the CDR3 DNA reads TGTGCCAGCAGCTTAGGATGGACAGGGTATCAGTTCTTC.